This entry lists 23 T cell receptor beta chains sequenced from one sample in a study of spatial heterogeneity in lung cancer. Time point defined: sample taken at primary tumor resection. Study results and limitations: Higher tumor mutation counts went along with higher counts of expanded intratumoral alpha and beta TCRs.

Using its own MiXCR run on the 5' RACE reads, TCRdb lists one record per CDR3 protein. The sample records roughly 20,000 distinct CDR3 sequences, around 2.8% being singletons. No antigen has been assigned to these receptors. This specimen was lung tumor tissue, taken at surgery. Receptors originate from a male donor with early-stage non-small cell lung cancer.

There are many counts of this clonotype. V usage is TRBV3-1 and J usage is TRBJ2-7, with D perhaps being TRBD1 or TRBD2 (5 bases each). Germline V gives CDR1 LGHDT, CDR2 YNNKEL (reference sequence). V lost 1 base and J 6 bases, leaving 13 bases between the germline ends. This CDR3 has 14 amino acids. The CDR3 loop is CASSQGWGMSEQYF. The CDR3 coding sequence is TGTGCCAGCAGCCAAGGATGGGGGATGAGCGAGCAGTACTTC.

In this sample, this clonotype turned up many times. The chain uses TRBV10-3 and TRBJ2-3; TRBD1 agrees at 10 bases. The V gene's germline CDR1 is ENHRY and CDR2 SYGVKD. This CDR3 spans 13 amino acids. The J segment lost 9 bases and the V segment lost 11 bases, leaving 11 bases of the junction unmatched. This CDR3 is CAVRQGASGTQYF. The DNA of the CDR3 is TGTGCCGTTCGACAGGGGGCAAGTGGAACGCAGTATTTT.

This clonotype was seen at least ten times. The rearrangement links TRBV19 to TRBJ2-7, with 14 nucleotides matching TRBD2. This CDR3 has 16 residues. Per germline, CDR1 LNHDA and CDR2 SQIVND (reference sequence). With V trimmed by 0 bases and J by 8 bases, 6 bases remained unmatched. CDR3 sequence reads: CASSIEGTSGRPQQYF. In DNA, the CDR3 is TGTGCCAGTAGTATAGAAGGGACTAGCGGGAGACCCCAGCAGTACTTC.

At least ten counts were recorded for this clonotype. This rearrangement joins TRBV20-1 to TRBJ1-1; TRBD1 might be the D (6 bases). This CDR3 region has 13 residues. In germline, CDR1 is DFQATT, CDR2 SNEGSKA (reference sequence). Trimming left V 4 bases short and J 2 bases short, with 11 bases between. The CDR3 loop is CSATGTSNTEAFF. The CDR3 DNA reads TGCAGTGCTACCGGGACAAGTAACACTGAAGCTTTCTTT.

This clonotype was seen repeatedly, ten times or more. The chain employs TRBV6-2 or TRBV6-3 and TRBJ2-2; D ambiguous. The V and J ends lost 9 bases and 4 bases respectively, with 12 bases between them. CDR1 and CDR2 from the germline V gene are MNHEY and SVGEGT. The CDR3 has 13 residues. The CDR3 nucleotides read TGTGCCAGTTCAAATGGATTCACCGGGGAGCTGTTTTTT. Translating it yields CASSNGFTGELFF.

This clonotype has ten or more counts. The chain uses TRBV18 and TRBJ1-1, with D possibly TRBD1 on 5 matching bases. CDR3 length: 14 residues. Germline lookup yields CDR1 KGHSH and CDR2 LQKENI. V lost 2 bases to trimming and J lost 3 bases, with 10 bases between them. The CDR3: CASSPSPGDTEAFF. CDR3 sequence (DNA): TGTGCCAGCTCACCAAGTCCGGGGGACACTGAAGCTTTCTTT.

The table lists this clonotype with many counts. J is TRBJ1-5 and V is TRBV12-3 or TRBV12-4; the D is unclear. With 3 bases removed from V and 3 bases from J, the gap between germline ends came to 12 bases. The CDR3 loop spans 15 amino acids. CDR3 nucleotides: TGTGCCAGCAGTTTCTCGGGGAATAACAATCAGCCCCAGCATTTT. Residues: CASSFSGNNNQPQHF.

This clonotype was seen at least ten times. The chain recombines TRBV20-1 with TRBJ2-3; 10 bases agree with TRBD1. Looked up from germline, CDR1 is DFQATT and CDR2 is SNEGSKA (reference sequence). The length of the CDR3 is 14 residues. The V segment lost 6 bases and the J segment 5 bases; nucleotides outside the gene matches: 8. CDR3 sequence: CSAQGQGREDTQYF. In nucleotides, the CDR3 is TGCAGTGCCCAGGGACAGGGGAGGGAAGATACGCAGTATTTT.

Many counts were recorded for this clonotype. The gene calls are TRBV11-3 and TRBJ1-2; the D is unclear. The CDR3 length is 13 residues. Trimming removed 4 bases at V and 3 bases at J, with 9 bases between. Germline CDR1 and CDR2: SGHNT and YENEEA. The DNA of the CDR3 is TGTGCCAGCAGCTCGCAGATGGACTATGGCTACACCTTC. This codes for CASSSQMDYGYTF. Based on the CDR3 plus reference TRBV11-3 and TRBJ1-2, the full variable domain is EAGVVQSPRYKIIEKKQPVAFWCNPISGHNTLYWYLQNLGQGPELLIRYENEEAVDDSQLPKDRFSAERLKGVDSTLKIQPAELGDSAVYLCASSSQMDYGYTFGSGTRLTVV.

Details on this clonotype: A read error is possible here, since a much larger clone lies one base away. The gene calls are TRBV12-3 or TRBV12-4 and TRBJ1-2; no clear D gene. The CDR3 has 12 amino acids. The DNA for the CDR3 is TGTGGCAGCAGTTTTAGTACCTATGGCTACACCTTC. This encodes CGSSFSTYGYTF.

The sample holds many counts of this clonotype. The chain combines TRBV28 with TRBJ2-2, with D perhaps matching TRBD2 (5 bases). This CDR3 is built from 15 residues. The germline gives CDR1 MDHEN, CDR2 SYDVKM. V lost 3 bases and J 0 bases, leaving 8 bases between the germline ends. CDR3 region: CASSFALANTGELFF. DNA for the CDR3: TGTGCCAGCAGTTTCGCACTAGCGAACACCGGGGAGCTGTTTTTT.

This clonotype was counted at least ten times. V usage is TRBV5-1 and J usage is TRBJ2-2; TRBD1 aligns across 7 bases. The germline CDR1 and CDR2 sequences are SGHRS and YFSETQ. V shed 0 bases, J shed 6 bases, and the junction held 2 bases outside the gene matches. The CDR3 length is 14 residues. DNA of the CDR3: TGCGCCAGCAGCTTGGCGGGACAGTCCGGGGAGCTGTTTTTT. Its protein product is CASSLAGQSGELFF.

This clonotype has a count of ten or more. V gene TRBV3-1 combines with J gene TRBJ1-5, with unresolved D. The CDR3 consists of 14 residues. Trimming removed 1 base at V and 2 bases at J, with 6 bases between. The germline gives CDR1 LGHDT, CDR2 YNNKEL (reference sequence). In DNA, the CDR3 is TGTGCCAGCAGCCAAGGCAAGGGCAATCAGCCCCAGCATTTT. Translation gives CASSQGKGNQPQHF.

This clonotype occurred many times. The V call is TRBV29-1, the J call TRBJ1-3; 8 bases fit TRBD1. With 6 bases clipped from V and 4 bases from J, the junction kept 11 bases outside the gene matches. Per the germline V gene, CDR1 is SQVTM and CDR2 is ANQGSEA. CDR3 length: 15 residues. The CDR3 protein is CSVDEPGTGGNTIYF. The CDR3 DNA sequence: TGCAGCGTCGATGAGCCCGGGACAGGCGGAAACACCATATATTTT.

Many counts were recorded for this clonotype. V usage is TRBV7-2 and J usage is TRBJ1-3, with a tentative D call TRBD1 (5 bases). From germline, CDR1 is SGHTA and CDR2 FQGNSA. The CDR3 consists of 15 residues. V was shortened by 5 bases and J by 2 bases, with 13 bases between the two germline ends. In DNA form, the CDR3 reads TGTGCCAGCAGCCCCTGGGGGTCACCTGGAAACACCATATATTTT. Its translation is CASSPWGSPGNTIYF.

This clonotype was seen repeatedly, ten times or more. The V call is TRBV6-2 or TRBV6-3, the J call TRBJ2-7, with TRBD2 matching 9 bases. J lost 3 bases, V lost 0 bases, and 3 bases had no gene match. Germline V lookup: CDR1 MNHEY, CDR2 SVGEGT. The CDR3 runs 15 residues. The CDR3 nucleotides read TGTGCCAGCAGTTACTCAGCGGGAGGCCACTACGAGCAGTACTTC. Translating gives CASSYSAGGHYEQYF.

The table lists this clonotype with many counts. This chain links TRBV6-5 with TRBJ2-3, with D perhaps TRBD2 (6 bases). Germline CDR1 MNHEY, CDR2 SVGAGI. The CDR3 consists of 18 residues. V dropped 2 bases and J dropped 5 bases, with 23 bases sitting between them. CDR3 DNA sequence: TGTGCCAGCAGTTACGGACGGAAAACGGGCAACGGGGGAGATACGCAGTATTTT. Amino acids: CASSYGRKTGNGGDTQYF.

This clonotype came up many times. CDR3 amino acids: CASSSSTTPGNTIYF. The CDR3 DNA reads TGCGCCAGCAGCTCTTCGACAACACCAGGGAACACCATATATTTT. The chain carries TRBV5-1 and TRBJ1-3; TRBD1 is a possible D gene (5 bases). The V end was cut by 3 bases, the J end by 7 bases, with 17 bases between. Germline V gene lookup returns CDR1 SGHRS and CDR2 YFSETQ. CDR3 length: 15 amino acids.

This clonotype was detected ten times or more. The chain employs TRBV20-1 and TRBJ2-3; D is undetermined. V was trimmed by 7 bases and J by 6 bases, leaving 11 bases between them. The CDR3 is made up of 11 amino acids. CDR1 and CDR2 (germline): DFQATT, SNEGSKA (reference sequence). In DNA, the CDR3 is TGCAGTGTTCCGCATACGGATACGCAGTATTTT. Its protein is CSVPHTDTQYF.

Ten or more counts support this clonotype. This rearrangement joins TRBV18 to TRBJ2-7; D could derive from TRBD1 or TRBD2 (6 bases each). Deletions cut 4 bases from V and 6 bases from J, with 25 bases between. Per the germline V gene, CDR1 is KGHSH and CDR2 is LQKENI. The CDR3 has 17 amino acids. CDR3 amino acids: CASSLPSGADIQGEQYF. The CDR3 region has the DNA TGTGCCAGCTCACTACCCTCGGGGGCCGACATTCAGGGCGAGCAGTACTTC.

At least ten counts were recorded for this clonotype. CDR3 nucleotide sequence: TGCAGCGTTCAACAGGGTTATGAGCAGTTCTTC. Translating gives CSVQQGYEQFF. The J gene is TRBJ2-1, the V gene TRBV29-1, with D possibly matching TRBD1 (6 bases). From germline, CDR1 is SQVTM and CDR2 ANQGSEA. Trimming left V 5 bases short and J 8 bases short, with 10 bases between. The CDR3 is 11 amino acids.

In this sample, this clonotype turned up many times. The V and J genes are TRBV3-1 and TRBJ2-1, with TRBD2 matching over 10 bases. With 1 base clipped from V and 6 bases from J, the junction kept 3 bases outside the gene matches. Germline values: CDR1 LGHDT, CDR2 YNNKEL (reference sequence). The length of the CDR3 is 15 residues. The CDR3 spells CASSQVAGGGNEQFF. The CDR3 region has the DNA TGTGCCAGCAGCCAAGTAGCGGGAGGTGGCAATGAGCAGTTCTTC.

This clonotype was seen many times. The gene calls are TRBV29-1 and TRBJ2-7; possibly TRBD2 for D (6 bases). The CDR3 has 13 amino acids. The V end was cut by 2 bases, the J end by 2 bases, with 10 bases between. Per germline, CDR1 SQVTM and CDR2 ANQGSEA. CDR3 loop: CSVESGVTYEQYF. The CDR3, as DNA: TGCAGCGTTGAATCGGGGGTTACCTACGAGCAGTACTTC.